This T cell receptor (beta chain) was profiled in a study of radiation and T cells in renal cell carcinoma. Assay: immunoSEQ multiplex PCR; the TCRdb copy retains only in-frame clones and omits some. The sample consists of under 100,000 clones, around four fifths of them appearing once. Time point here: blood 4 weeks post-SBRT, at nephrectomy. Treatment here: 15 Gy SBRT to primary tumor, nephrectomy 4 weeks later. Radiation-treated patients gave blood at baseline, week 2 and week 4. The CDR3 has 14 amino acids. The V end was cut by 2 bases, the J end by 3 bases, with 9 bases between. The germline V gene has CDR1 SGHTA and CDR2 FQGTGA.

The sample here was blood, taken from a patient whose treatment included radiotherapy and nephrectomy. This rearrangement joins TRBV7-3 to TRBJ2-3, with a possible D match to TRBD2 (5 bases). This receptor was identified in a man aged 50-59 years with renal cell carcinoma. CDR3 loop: CASSLARGTDTQYF. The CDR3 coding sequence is TGTGCCAGCAGCTTAGCGAGAGGGACAGATACGCAGTATTTT.